This T cell receptor beta chain was documented in a study of T cell responses to AZD1222 COVID-19 vaccine. Sequencing used immunoSEQ multiplex PCR; TCRdb keeps in-frame clones, though not all of them. This sample yields some 50,000 clones, of which about 90% are seen a single time; roughly 1.1% belongs to the top ten. On this clone: No antigen is known for it.

Study results and limitations: Just 5 or 6 AZD1222 recipients tested seropositive at baseline.

The origin of this receptor is an adult who received the AZD1222 COVID-19 vaccine. The sample in question was peripheral blood, obtained 28 days after the second AZD1222 dose.

CDR3 DNA sequence: TGCGCCAGCAGCTTGGATTCCAGGGGTACCGGGGAGCTGTTTTTT. Residues: CASSLDSRGTGELFF. This chain connects TRBV5-1 to TRBJ2-2, with D possibly being TRBD1 (6 bases). The length of the CDR3 is 15 residues. V lost 0 bases and J 5 bases, leaving 11 bases between the germline ends. Germline loops: CDR1 SGHRS, CDR2 YFSETQ.